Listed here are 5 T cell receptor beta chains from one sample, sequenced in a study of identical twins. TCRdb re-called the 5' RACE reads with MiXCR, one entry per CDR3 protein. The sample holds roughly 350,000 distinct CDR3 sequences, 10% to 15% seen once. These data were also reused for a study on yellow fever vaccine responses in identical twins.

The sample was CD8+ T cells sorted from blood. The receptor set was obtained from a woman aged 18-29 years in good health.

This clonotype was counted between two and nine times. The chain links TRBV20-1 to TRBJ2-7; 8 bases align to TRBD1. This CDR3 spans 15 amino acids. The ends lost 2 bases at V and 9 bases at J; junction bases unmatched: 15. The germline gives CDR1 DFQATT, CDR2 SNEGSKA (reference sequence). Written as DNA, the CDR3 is TGCAGTGCTAGAATTGAGTGGTGGACAGGGCTTCTGCAGTACGTC. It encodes CSARIEWWTGLLQYV.

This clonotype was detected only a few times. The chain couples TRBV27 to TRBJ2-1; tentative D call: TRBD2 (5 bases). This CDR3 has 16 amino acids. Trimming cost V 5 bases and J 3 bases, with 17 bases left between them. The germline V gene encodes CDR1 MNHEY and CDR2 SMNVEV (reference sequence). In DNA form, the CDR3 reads TGTGCCAGCAGTCCGAGGGTCCCCTGGGACTACAATGAGCAGTTCTTC. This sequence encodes CASSPRVPWDYNEQFF.

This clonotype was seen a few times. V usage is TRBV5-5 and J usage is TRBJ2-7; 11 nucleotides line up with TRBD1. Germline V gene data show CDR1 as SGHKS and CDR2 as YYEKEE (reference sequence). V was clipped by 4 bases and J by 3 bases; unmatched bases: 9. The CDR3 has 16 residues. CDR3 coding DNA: TGTGCCAGCAGCATAAAGGGGGGACAGGGGGACTACGAGCAGTACTTC. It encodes CASSIKGGQGDYEQYF.

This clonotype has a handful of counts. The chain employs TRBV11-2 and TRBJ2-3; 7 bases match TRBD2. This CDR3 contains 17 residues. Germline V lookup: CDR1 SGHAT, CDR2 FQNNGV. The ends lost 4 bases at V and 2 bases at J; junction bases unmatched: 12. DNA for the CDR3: TGTGCCAGCAGCTCGCCACCAACTAGCGCAGACACAGATACGCAGTATTTT. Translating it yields CASSSPPTSADTDTQYF. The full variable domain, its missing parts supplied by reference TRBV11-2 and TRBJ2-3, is EAGVAQSPRYKIIEKRQSVAFWCNPISGHATLYWYQQILGQGPKLLIQFQNNGVVDDSQLPKDRFSAERLKGVDSTLKIQPAKLEDSAVYLCASSSPPTSADTDTQYFGPGTRLTVL.

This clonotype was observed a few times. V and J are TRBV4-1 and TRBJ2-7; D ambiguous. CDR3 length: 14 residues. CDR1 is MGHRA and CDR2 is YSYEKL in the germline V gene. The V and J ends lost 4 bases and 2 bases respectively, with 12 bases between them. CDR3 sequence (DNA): TGCGCCAGCAGCCCTTCCTCCGGAGCCTACGAGCAGTACTTC. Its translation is CASSPSSGAYEQYF.